The source of this TCR beta chain is a study of blood T cell repertoires in COVID-19. Study summary: Material from acute and convalescent COVID-19 was sourced from the United States, Italy and Spain. The analysed material was cDNA or gDNA that came from T cells, B-cell-depleted T cells, or PBMCs.

Original processing methods: Amplifying reference gene primers gave estimates of nucleated cell counts. TCRdb's copy holds only in-frame clones and misses some; the assay was immunoSEQ multiplex PCR. V and J calls and clone size are given by that table; D and trimming were obtained from the DNA. The sample has under 250,000 clones; around nine tenths are singletons. The CDR3 spans 18 residues. V was cut by 8 bases and J by 3 bases, with 23 bases left in between. Germline V CDR1 and CDR2: MNHEY, SMNVEV (reference sequence). The receptor was isolated from a woman aged 55-69 years who had recovered from COVID-19. Sequenced: peripheral blood. The gene calls are TRBV27 and TRBJ2-6; D is possibly TRBD1 (5 bases). CDR3 DNA sequence: TGTGCCAGCGCCCGTCCCTTAAGGGGCGGTAATGGGGCCAACGTCCTGACTTTC. Protein sequence: CASARPLRGGNGANVLTF.